This section outlines one T cell receptor beta chain sequence together with its context. CDR1 SGDLS and CDR2 YYNGEE come from the germline V gene. V lost 0 bases, J lost 0 bases, and 7 bases lay in between. The CDR3 length is 15 residues. This sample was included in a study of blood T cell repertoires in COVID-19. Across the whole study: From the United States, Italy and Spain came samples of acute and convalescent COVID-19. T cells, B-cell-depleted T cells, or PBMCs supplied cDNA or gDNA.

Original handling: Researchers report that nucleated cell counts were estimated from reference gene primer amplification. Assay used: immunoSEQ multiplex PCR; TCRdb lists only in-frame clones, some missing. The D gene and trimming were derived from the DNA, and the V and J assignments and clone size from that table. The sample has under 150,000 clones, roughly 89% seen once. The origin of this receptor is a woman aged 40-49 years with acute or convalescent COVID-19. Sequenced input: peripheral blood. The chain carries TRBV9 and TRBJ2-1; no clear D. CDR3 bases: TGTGCCAGCAGCGTAGCACCCAGCTCCTACAATGAGCAGTTCTTC. Protein: CASSVAPSSYNEQFF.